This T cell receptor (beta chain) derives from a study of T cells in Graves' hyperthyroidism and ophthalmopathy. On the study more broadly: Peripheral blood specimens were obtained at initial diagnosis, prior to any treatment.

Study-level points and caveats: Blood shared most expanded thyroid clonotypes above 0.001.

Germline V gene sequence: CDR1 MDHEN, CDR2 SYDVKM. Trimming removed 8 bases from V and 6 bases from J; junction bases left unmatched: 9. The CDR3 covers 14 residues. From RNA transcripts, TCR beta CDR3 regions were amplified. Using the HTBI primer set, a first-round RT-PCR was run on the TCR CDR3. TCRdb re-derived calls from the multiplex PCR reads in MiXCR, one entry per CDR3 protein. This table has 640,000 or so distinct CDR3 sequences, under 15% appearing once. Orbital computed tomography and thyroid ultrasound, together with serum TRAb and thyroxine and clinical symptoms, were used for diagnoses. A few counts support this clonotype. Its target is unknown.

This TCR was sampled from a woman in her 40s with Graves' ophthalmopathy. The chain couples TRBV28 to TRBJ2-7; TRBD1 aligns across 11 bases. Sequencing input: blood. The CDR3 DNA sequence: TGTGCCAGCTTCGGGACAGGGGGATCCAGCGAGCAGTACTTC. The encoded protein is CASFGTGGSSEQYF. Complete variable domain (other parts from reference TRBV28 and TRBJ2-7): DVKVTQSSRYLVKRTGEKVFLECVQDMDHENMFWYRQDPGLGLRLIYFSYDVKMKEKGDIPEGYSVSREKKERFSLILESASTNQTSMYLCASFGTGGSSEQYFGPGTRLTVT.